One T cell receptor beta chain is described in this entry. The antigen this receptor binds is unknown. No base-level quality is on record; no much larger clone is a single base apart. Other DNA sequences of this sample code for an identical CDR3. The entry originates in a study of CD8+ T cells in alopecia areata (dated 2018 in TCRdb). About the investigation overall: In both human patients and the C3H/HeJ mouse model, the study applied high-throughput TCRbeta sequencing to look at T cell clonal expansion in alopecia areata. Human TCRbeta sequencing covered scalp tissue and sorted CD4+ and CD8+ peripheral blood T cells from patchy and totalis/universalis alopecia areata patients and healthy controls. Scalp clonality was compared among normal scalp (n=4), patchy alopecia areata scalp (n=8), and alopecia totalis/universalis scalp (n=8). RNA was extracted with the PAXgene miRNA kit for fixed scalp, the miRNeasy kit for PBMCs, and the RNeasy kit for mouse skin. TCRbeta CDR3 regions were amplified by immunoSEQ multiplex PCR using 35 Vbeta forward and 13 Jbeta reverse primers.

Overall study outcomes, separate from this receptor: Lesional scalp, especially in alopecia totalis/universalis, showed higher clonality and more expanded CD8+ clones than normal scalp, suggesting antigenic drive. Shared TCR sequences between patients were less evident than in mice, which may be partly attributable to HLA diversity in the patient population. Resident alphabeta T cells in normal human skin are also sequenced, complicating scalp TCR repertoire analysis, unlike mouse skin dominated by gammadelta T cells.

Peripheral blood and lesional scalp punch biopsies were obtained from patients with alopecia areata. PBMCs were isolated by density centrifugation and stained for CD3, CD4 and CD8, after which CD4+ and CD8+ T cells were sorted on a FACSAria. As part of a multicenter biomarker study, untreated alopecia areata patients were recruited. In 5 or 6 patients from the biomarker study, blood CD8+ T cells were sorted further into NKG2D-low and NKG2D-high fractions. The method was the immunoSEQ multiplex PCR assay. RNA was extracted from all samples and reverse transcribed into cDNA, which served as template for TCR sequencing. SuperScript III was used for first-strand cDNA synthesis, primed with a 2:1 mix of oligo-dT and random hexamers. Amplification bias was assessed with a synthetic immune receptor repertoire, and residual bias was removed computationally. For the original study's pipeline: Raw reads were preprocessed to remove errors, and CDR3 was defined according to IMGT conventions as the region from the conserved cysteine to phenylalanine. Clonality was computed as 1 minus the Shannon entropy, with the entropy normalized by log2 of the number of productive unique TCRs. Whether each scalp clone was CD4 or CD8 was inferred by checking scalp TCRbeta sequences against the CD4 and CD8 repertoires from sorted blood. Here the immuneACCESS table is served through TCRdb, limited to in-frame sequences with V and J called. Missing clones are a known gap in these copies; in checked studies unresolved V genes cover under half, and the rest lacks a known reason. That table furnishes V, J and clone size, whereas the DNA furnished D and trimming. The sample table records some 120,000 clones; 47% of these occur just once. The ten largest clones capture under 12% of the sample.

The CDR3 covers 14 residues, taking in both the cysteine and the phenylalanine. The retained sequence is limited to the CDR3, 42 bases, with the frame set at the first base. The germline V gene provides CDR1 SQVTM and CDR2 ANQGSEA. Trimming removed 4 bases from V and 1 base from J; the gene matches leave 3 bases unexplained. The specimen was NKG2D-low CD8+ T cells sorted from blood. What the cell subset or site label conveys for this sample: sorted CD8+ NKG2D-low blood T cells. The sequence joins TRBV29-1 to TRBJ2-7, with 11 middle bases fitting TRBD2. The receptor was derived from a human donor with alopecia areata. CDR3 loop: CSVAGTSGSYEQYF. Here is the DNA: TGCAGCGTTGCGGGGACTAGCGGTTCCTACGAGCAGTACTTC.